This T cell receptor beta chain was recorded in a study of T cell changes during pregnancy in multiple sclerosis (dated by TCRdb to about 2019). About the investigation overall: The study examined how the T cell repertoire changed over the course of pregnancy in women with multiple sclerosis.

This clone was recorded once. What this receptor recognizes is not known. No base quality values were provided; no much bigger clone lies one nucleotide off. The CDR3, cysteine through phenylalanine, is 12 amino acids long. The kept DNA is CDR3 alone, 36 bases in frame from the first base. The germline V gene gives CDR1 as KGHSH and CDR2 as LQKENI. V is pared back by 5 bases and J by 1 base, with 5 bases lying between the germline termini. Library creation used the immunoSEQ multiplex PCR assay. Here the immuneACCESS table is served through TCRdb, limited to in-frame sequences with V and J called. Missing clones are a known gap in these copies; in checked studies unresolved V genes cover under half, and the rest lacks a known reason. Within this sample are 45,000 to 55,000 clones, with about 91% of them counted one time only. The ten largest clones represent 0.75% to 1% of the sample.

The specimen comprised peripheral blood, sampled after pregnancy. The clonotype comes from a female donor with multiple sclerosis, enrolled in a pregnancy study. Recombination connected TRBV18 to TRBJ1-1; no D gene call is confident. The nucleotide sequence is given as TGTGCCAGCTCAGAGGGGAACACTGAAGCTTTCTTT. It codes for CASSEGNTEAFF.